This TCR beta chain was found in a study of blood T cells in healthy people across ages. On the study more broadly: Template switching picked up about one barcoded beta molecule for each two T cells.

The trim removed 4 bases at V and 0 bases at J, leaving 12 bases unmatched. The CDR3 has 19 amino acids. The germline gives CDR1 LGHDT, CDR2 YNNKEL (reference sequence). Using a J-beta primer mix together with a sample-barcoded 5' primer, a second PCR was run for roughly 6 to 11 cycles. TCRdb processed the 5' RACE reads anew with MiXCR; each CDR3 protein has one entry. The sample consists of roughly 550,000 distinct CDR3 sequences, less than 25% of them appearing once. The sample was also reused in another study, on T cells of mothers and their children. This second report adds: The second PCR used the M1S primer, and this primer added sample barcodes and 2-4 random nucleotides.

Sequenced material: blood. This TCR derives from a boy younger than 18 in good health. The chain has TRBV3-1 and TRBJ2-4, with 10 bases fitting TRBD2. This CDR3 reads CASSPPNERGGLAKNIQYF. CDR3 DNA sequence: TGTGCCAGCAGCCCACCCAACGAGCGGGGGGGACTAGCCAAAAACATTCAGTACTTC.